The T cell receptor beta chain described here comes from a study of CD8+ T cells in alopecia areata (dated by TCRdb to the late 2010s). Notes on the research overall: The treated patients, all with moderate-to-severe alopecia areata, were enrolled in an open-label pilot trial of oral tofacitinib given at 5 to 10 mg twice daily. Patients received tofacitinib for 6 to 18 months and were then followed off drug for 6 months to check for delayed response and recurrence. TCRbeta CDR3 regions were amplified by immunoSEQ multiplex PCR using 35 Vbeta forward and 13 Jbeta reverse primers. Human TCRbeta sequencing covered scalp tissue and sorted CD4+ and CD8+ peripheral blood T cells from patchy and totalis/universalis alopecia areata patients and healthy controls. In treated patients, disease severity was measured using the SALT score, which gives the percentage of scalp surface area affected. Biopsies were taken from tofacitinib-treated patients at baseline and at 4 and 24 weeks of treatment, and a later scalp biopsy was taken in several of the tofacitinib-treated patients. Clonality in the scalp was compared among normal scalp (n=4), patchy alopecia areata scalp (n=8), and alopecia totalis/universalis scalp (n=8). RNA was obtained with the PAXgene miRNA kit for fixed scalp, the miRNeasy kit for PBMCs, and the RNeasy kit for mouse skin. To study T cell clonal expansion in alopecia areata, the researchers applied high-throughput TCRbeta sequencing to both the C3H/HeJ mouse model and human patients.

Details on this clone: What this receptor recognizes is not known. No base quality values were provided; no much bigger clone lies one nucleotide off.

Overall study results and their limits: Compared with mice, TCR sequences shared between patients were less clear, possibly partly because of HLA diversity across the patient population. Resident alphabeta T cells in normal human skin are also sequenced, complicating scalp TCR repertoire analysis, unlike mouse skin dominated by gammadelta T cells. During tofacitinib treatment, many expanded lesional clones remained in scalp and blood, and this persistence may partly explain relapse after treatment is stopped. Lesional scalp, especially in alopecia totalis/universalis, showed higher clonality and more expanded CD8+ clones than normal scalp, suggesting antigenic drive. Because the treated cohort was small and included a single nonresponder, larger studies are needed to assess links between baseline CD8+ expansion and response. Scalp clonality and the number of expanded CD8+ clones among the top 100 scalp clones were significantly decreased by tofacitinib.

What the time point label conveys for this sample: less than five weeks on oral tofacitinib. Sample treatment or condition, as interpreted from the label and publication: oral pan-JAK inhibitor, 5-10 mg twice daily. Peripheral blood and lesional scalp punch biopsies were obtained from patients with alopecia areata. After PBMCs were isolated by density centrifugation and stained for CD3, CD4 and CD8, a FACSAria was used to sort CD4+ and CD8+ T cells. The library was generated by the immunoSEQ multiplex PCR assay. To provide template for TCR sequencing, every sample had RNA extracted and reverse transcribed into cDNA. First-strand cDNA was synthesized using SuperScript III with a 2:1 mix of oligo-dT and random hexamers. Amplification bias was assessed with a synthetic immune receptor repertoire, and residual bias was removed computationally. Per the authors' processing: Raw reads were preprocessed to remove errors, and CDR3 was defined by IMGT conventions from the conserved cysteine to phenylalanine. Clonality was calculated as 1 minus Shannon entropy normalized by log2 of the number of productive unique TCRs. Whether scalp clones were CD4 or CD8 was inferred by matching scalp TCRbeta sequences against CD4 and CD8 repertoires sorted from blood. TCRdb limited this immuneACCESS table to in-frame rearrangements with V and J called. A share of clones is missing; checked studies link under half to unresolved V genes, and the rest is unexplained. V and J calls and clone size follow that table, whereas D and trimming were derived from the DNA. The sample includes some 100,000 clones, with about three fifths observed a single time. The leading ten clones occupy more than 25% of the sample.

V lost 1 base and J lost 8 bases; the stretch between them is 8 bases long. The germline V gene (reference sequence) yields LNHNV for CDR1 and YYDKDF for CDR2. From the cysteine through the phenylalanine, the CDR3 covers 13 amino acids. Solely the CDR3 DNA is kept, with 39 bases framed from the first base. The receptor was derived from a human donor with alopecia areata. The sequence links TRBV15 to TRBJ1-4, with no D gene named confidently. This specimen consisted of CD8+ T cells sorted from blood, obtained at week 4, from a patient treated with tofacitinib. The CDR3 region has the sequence CATSRVNAEKLFF. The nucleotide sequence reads TGTGCCACCAGCAGAGTGAATGCAGAAAAACTGTTTTTT.